These 5 T cell receptor beta chains were sequenced from one sample in a study of blood T cells in healthy people across ages. Next came a second PCR, run for about 7 to 11 cycles, which used a sample-barcoded 5' primer along with a J-beta primer mix. TCRdb recomputed calls from the 5' RACE reads with MiXCR, one row per CDR3 protein. The table includes 600,000 or so distinct CDR3 sequences, under 25% detected once. The specimen sequenced was blood. These receptors were obtained from a man between 65 and 85 years old in good health.

This clonotype was counted only a few times. J is TRBJ2-1 and V is TRBV25-1; D ambiguous. Per the germline V gene, CDR1 is MGHDK and CDR2 is SYGVNS. The CDR3 runs 12 residues. V lost 7 bases, J lost 3 bases, and 7 bases lay in between. In DNA form, the CDR3 reads TGTGCCAGCAATGTGGACTACAATGAGCAGTTCTTC. Its translation: CASNVDYNEQFF.

This clonotype has a count of ten or more. The CDR3: CASSLEGGASYEQYF. DNA for the CDR3: TGCGCCAGCAGCTTGGAAGGGGGTGCATCCTACGAGCAGTACTTC. The gene calls are TRBV5-1 and TRBJ2-7, with D perhaps matching TRBD1 (6 bases). The CDR3 is 15 residues long. Trimming left V 0 bases short and J 1 base short, with 11 bases between. CDR1 is SGHRS and CDR2 is YFSETQ in the germline V gene.

The V call is TRBV6-2 or TRBV6-3, the J call TRBJ2-7; 11 nucleotides agree with TRBD1. Germline V gene sequence: CDR1 MNHEY, CDR2 SVGEGT. CDR3 size: 15 residues. V lost 5 bases and J lost 3; bases outside the gene matches: 6. The CDR3 nucleotides read TGTGCCAGCAGTCCAACCGGGACAGGGGGCTACGAGCAGTACTTC. Its translation is CASSPTGTGGYEQYF.

This clonotype was counted between two and nine times. The genes are TRBV4-3 and TRBJ1-6; 7 nucleotides line up with TRBD1. The CDR3 is 16 residues long. The J segment lost 6 bases and the V segment lost 3 bases, leaving 8 bases of the junction unmatched. Germline CDR1 is LGHNA and CDR2 is YSLEER. CDR3 sequence (DNA): TGCGCCAGCAGCCAGCTGGGGACAGCCGGTAATTCACCCCTCCACTTT. It is translated as CASSQLGTAGNSPLHF.

This chain joins TRBV6-2 or TRBV6-3 and TRBJ2-5; tentatively, D is TRBD1 (6 bases). Between the trimmed V and J ends, which lost 2 bases and 3 bases, there was a span of 13 bases. This CDR3 contains 15 residues. Germline V gives CDR1 MNHEY, CDR2 SVGEGT. In nucleotides, the CDR3 is TGTGCCAGCAGTTACGACAGGAGATCAAAAGAGACCCAGTACTTC. Translating it yields CASSYDRRSKETQYF.